These 10 T cell receptor beta chains were sequenced from one sample in a study of molecular identifiers for immune sequencing clone quantification. TCRdb passed the PCR reads through MiXCR, listing each CDR3 protein once. The sample holds 490,000 or so distinct CDR3 sequences, roughly 25% seen once. Sequenced sample: naive CD8+ T cells from blood, with Jurkat cell RNA spiked in. The sample's subset: FACS-sorted CD8+CD4-CCR7+CD45RA+ naive T cells. These receptors came from a human donor in good health. Some libraries in this study had Jurkat cell RNA spiked in.

There are a few counts of this clonotype. The CDR3 DNA follows: TGCGCCAGCAGCCAAGCAGGCCGCGGCCTTACGGATACGCAGTATTTT. This gives the protein CASSQAGRGLTDTQYF. The chain has TRBV4-3 and TRBJ2-3, with unresolved D. This CDR3 contains 16 residues. V was trimmed by 1 base and J by 6 bases, leaving 17 bases between them. The germline V gene has CDR1 LGHNA and CDR2 YSLEER.

This chain connects TRBV5-1 to TRBJ2-5; 14 nucleotides match TRBD2. The CDR3 has 16 amino acids. V shed 4 bases and J 3 bases; nucleotides not matched to a gene: 5. Germline V gives CDR1 SGHRS, CDR2 YFSETQ. As DNA, the CDR3 is TGCGCCAGCAGCCCCGGGACTAGCGGGAGCGAAGAGACCCAGTACTTC. Translated, it gives CASSPGTSGSEETQYF.

As for this clonotype: At one end the junction does not follow the germline gene, possibly because of a read error. The V call is TRBV4-3, the J call TRBJ1-5; 12 bases fit TRBD1. In germline, CDR1 is LGHNA, CDR2 YSLEER. This CDR3 has 18 residues. CDR3 loop: CGSSQGTGGKKSNQPQHF. CDR3 DNA: TGCGGCAGCAGCCAAGGGACAGGGGGCAAGAAAAGCAATCAGCCCCAGCATTTT.

The chain employs TRBV29-1 and TRBJ1-1; TRBD1 aligns across 7 bases. CDR1 and CDR2 from the germline V gene are SQVTM and ANQGSEA. V was clipped by 2 bases and J by 2 bases; unmatched bases: 5. The CDR3 extends over 14 amino acids. CDR3 nucleotides: TGCAGCGTTGAACAAGGGACAGCAAACACTGAAGCTTTCTTT. Amino acid sequence: CSVEQGTANTEAFF. The full variable domain, with the rest looked up from reference TRBV29-1 and TRBJ1-1, is SAVISQKPSRDICQRGTSLTIQCQVDSQVTMMFWYRQQPGQSLTLIATANQGSEATYESGFVIDKFPISRPNLTFSTLTVSNMSPEDSSIYLCSVEQGTANTEAFFGQGTRLTVV.

This rearrangement joins TRBV25-1 to TRBJ1-3; D unresolved. CDR3 length equals 15 residues. Trimming left V 5 bases short and J 0 bases short, with 11 bases between. CDR1 is MGHDK, CDR2 SYGVNS, per germline. CDR3: CASSYGRSSGNTIYF. The CDR3 DNA follows: TGTGCCAGCAGTTACGGACGGAGCTCTGGAAACACCATATATTTT.

In the case of this clonotype: A much more abundant neighbour one base away suggests this may be a read error. The rearrangement joins TRBV7-3 to TRBJ1-4, with 7 nucleotides matching TRBD1. Germline CDR1 reads SGHTA; CDR2 reads FQGTGA. The CDR3 runs 17 residues. V was pared by 5 bases and J by 4 bases, with 13 bases of the junction left unmatched. CDR3 DNA: TGTGCCAGCAGCCCCGCCCCCGGGACAGCTTATAATGAAAAACTGTTTTTT. It yields the protein CASSPAPGTAYNEKLFF.

In regard to this clonotype: A read error may be the cause here, since a much bigger clone is one base away. The chain uses TRBV12-3 or TRBV12-4 and TRBJ1-2; D not certain. The CDR3 runs to 16 residues. Trimming shortened V by 4 bases and J by 4 bases, and 19 bases separated the two germline ends. The CDR3 protein is CASSSSWRDPAYGYTF. CDR3 coding DNA: TGTGCCAGCAGTTCCTCCTGGCGCGATCCCGCCTATGGCTACACCTTC.

This clonotype turned up a few times. The chain carries TRBV15 and TRBJ1-5; no clear D gene. Per the germline V gene, CDR1 is LNHNV and CDR2 is YYDKDF (reference sequence). With 0 bases removed from V and 0 bases from J, the gap between germline ends came to 9 bases. The CDR3 consists of 16 residues. DNA for the CDR3: TGTGCCACCAGCAGAGACTTGGGGAATAGCAATCAGCCCCAGCATTTT. As protein: CATSRDLGNSNQPQHF.

This clonotype was observed many times. The chain uses TRBV5-4 and TRBJ2-3; D unclear. The CDR3 length is 14 residues. CDR1 is SGHNT and CDR2 is YYREEE in the germline V gene (reference sequence). CDR3 loop: CASHSSVLTDTQYF. As DNA, the CDR3 is TGTGCGAGCCATTCCAGCGTCCTCACAGATACGCAGTATTTT.

This clonotype has at least ten counts. This chain uses TRBV20-1 with TRBJ2-3; tentative D call: TRBD1 (6 bases). V shed 3 bases and J shed 8 bases, with 15 bases lying between them. The CDR3 is 13 residues long. Germline V lookup: CDR1 DFQATT, CDR2 SNEGSKA (reference sequence). The DNA for the CDR3 is TGCAGTGCTAGGCCTAGCACACAGGGTACGCAGTATTTT. Its translation: CSARPSTQGTQYF.